This is a list of T cell receptor beta chains from one sample in a study of T cells in Graves' hyperthyroidism and ophthalmopathy. MiXCR, run by TCRdb on the multiplex PCR reads, gives a single entry per CDR3 protein. The sample yields hundreds of thousands of distinct CDR3 sequences, 45% seen once. Sample: peripheral blood or thyroid tissue (not recorded which). All receptors derive from an adult man with Graves' disease, either hyperthyroidism or ophthalmopathy (not recorded which). The CDR3 runs from the conserved cysteine through the conserved F or W. Fields, in order: J gene, D gene, V gene, clone size, CDR3 protein, CDR3 DNA. A D gene is named only where the DNA matches it firmly. Clone size is stated in some rows and not others, as once, few, many or a class when expanded.

>TRBJ1-4|TRBD1|TRBV6-6|.
CASRPYQGATNEKLFF
TGTGCCAGCAGGCCATACCAGGGGGCAACTAATGAAAAACTGTTTTTT
>TRBJ2-6|.|TRBV20-1|.
CSARDGEGANVLTF
TGCAGTGCTAGAGATGGCGAGGGGGCCAACGTCCTGACTTTC
>TRBJ1-1|.|TRBV24-1|many
CATSDVGGPAFF
TGTGCCACCAGTGATGTGGGGGGTCCAGCTTTCTTT
>TRBJ1-2|.|TRBV10-3|many
CAISVRPTSGYTF
TGTGCCATCAGTGTACGGCCTACTAGTGGCTACACCTTC
>TRBJ2-5|.|TRBV10-3|once
CAVGGADETQYF
TGTGCCGTCGGCGGGGCGGACGAGACCCAGTACTTC
>TRBJ2-5|.|TRBV15|once
CATSRVTQYF
TGTGCCACCAGCAGAGTGACACAGTACTTC
>TRBJ1-1|.|TRBV7-9|many
CASRPGWSTEAFF
TGTGCCAGCAGGCCAGGTTGGAGCACTGAAGCTTTCTTT
>TRBJ2-7|TRBD1|TRBV6-5|.
CASSYDRGYDEQYF
TGTGCCAGCAGTTACGACAGGGGGTACGACGAGCAGTACTTC
>TRBJ2-2|TRBD1|TRBV7-9|.
CASSSGQGANTGELFF
TGTGCCAGCAGCTCGGGACAGGGGGCGAACACCGGGGAGCTGTTTTTT
>TRBJ1-3|.|TRBV7-9|few
CASSSPGVTPGNTIYF
TGTGCCAGCAGCTCACCCGGGGTTACCCCTGGAAACACCATATATTTT
>TRBJ1-1|.|TRBV15|.
CATSNTGVMNTEAFF
TGTGCCACCAGCAATACGGGTGTTATGAACACTGAAGCTTTCTTT
>TRBJ1-6|.|TRBV11-1|.
CASSRDGTASLSPLHF
TGTGCCAGCAGCAGAGACGGGACCGCGAGTCTTTCACCCCTCCACTTT
>TRBJ1-1|.|TRBV10-3|.
CAIRVRGTEAFF
TGTGCCATCAGGGTCAGGGGCACTGAAGCTTTCTTT
>TRBJ1-2|TRBD1|TRBV29-1|few
CSVAAWTGGLNGYTF
TGCAGCGTTGCTGCCTGGACAGGGGGATTGAATGGCTACACCTTC
>TRBJ1-2|.|TRBV20-1|.
CSARAFNRTGAYGYTF
TGCAGTGCTAGAGCCTTTAATAGGACGGGAGCCTATGGCTACACCTTC
>TRBJ1-1|.|TRBV5-1|.
CASSLYSVNTEAFF
TGCGCCAGCAGCTTGTATTCAGTAAACACTGAAGCTTTCTTT
>TRBJ2-7|.|TRBV27|.
CASSFKQNYEQYF
TGTGCCAGCAGTTTTAAACAGAACTACGAGCAGTACTTC
>TRBJ1-5|TRBD1|TRBV6-1|.
CASRLRDRVGQPQHF
TGTGCCAGCAGACTCCGTGACAGGGTGGGTCAGCCCCAGCATTTT
>TRBJ1-4|.|TRBV12-3/TRBV12-4|many
CASRDRRDHEKLFF
TGTGCCAGCAGGGACAGACGAGATCATGAAAAACTGTTTTTT
>TRBJ1-4|TRBD1|TRBV14|.
CASSQVSGQGTNEKLFF
TGTGCCAGCAGCCAAGTTTCGGGACAGGGGACTAATGAAAAACTGTTTTTT
>TRBJ2-5|.|TRBV7-9|few
CASSQVGLPGTQYF
TGTGCCAGCAGCCAAGTAGGCCTGCCTGGGACCCAGTACTTC